This T cell receptor beta chain originates from a study of blood T cell repertoires in COVID-19. Whole-study context: Italy, Spain and the United States were the sources of the convalescent and acute COVID-19 samples.

Under the authors' procedure: The authors estimated nucleated cell counts from reference gene primer amplification. Sequenced by immunoSEQ multiplex PCR; TCRdb stores in-frame clones only, minus some. The D gene and trimming were derived from the DNA, and the V and J assignments and clone size from that table. The sample consists of 130,000 to 150,000 clones, around nine tenths of them appearing once. This clone was seen ten or more times. This CDR3 comprises 13 residues. The V and J ends lost 2 bases and 7 bases respectively, with 9 bases between them. The chain links TRBV12-3 or TRBV12-4 to TRBJ2-4; D is unclear. Material: peripheral blood. This clonotype originated in a human donor in a cohort sampled during active COVID-19. The DNA for the CDR3 is TGTGCCAGCAGTTTAAATCGGTGGAACATTCAGTACTTC. This codes for CASSLNRWNIQYF.